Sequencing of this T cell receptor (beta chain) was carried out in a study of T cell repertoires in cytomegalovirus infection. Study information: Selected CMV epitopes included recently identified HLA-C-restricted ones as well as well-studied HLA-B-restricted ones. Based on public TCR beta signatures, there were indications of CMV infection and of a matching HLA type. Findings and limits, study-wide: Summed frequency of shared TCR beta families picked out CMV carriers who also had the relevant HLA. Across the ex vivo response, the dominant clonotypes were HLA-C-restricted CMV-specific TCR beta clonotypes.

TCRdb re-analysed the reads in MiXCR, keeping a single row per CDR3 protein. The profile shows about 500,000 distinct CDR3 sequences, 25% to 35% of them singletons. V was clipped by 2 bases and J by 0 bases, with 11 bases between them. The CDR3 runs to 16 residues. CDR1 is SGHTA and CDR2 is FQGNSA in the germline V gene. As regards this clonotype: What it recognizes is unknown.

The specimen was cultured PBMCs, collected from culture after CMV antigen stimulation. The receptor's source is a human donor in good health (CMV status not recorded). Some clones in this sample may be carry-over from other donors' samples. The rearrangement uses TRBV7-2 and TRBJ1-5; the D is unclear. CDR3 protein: CASSLLSETSNQPQHF. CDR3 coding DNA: TGTGCCAGCAGCTTACTATCAGAGACTAGCAATCAGCCCCAGCATTTT.